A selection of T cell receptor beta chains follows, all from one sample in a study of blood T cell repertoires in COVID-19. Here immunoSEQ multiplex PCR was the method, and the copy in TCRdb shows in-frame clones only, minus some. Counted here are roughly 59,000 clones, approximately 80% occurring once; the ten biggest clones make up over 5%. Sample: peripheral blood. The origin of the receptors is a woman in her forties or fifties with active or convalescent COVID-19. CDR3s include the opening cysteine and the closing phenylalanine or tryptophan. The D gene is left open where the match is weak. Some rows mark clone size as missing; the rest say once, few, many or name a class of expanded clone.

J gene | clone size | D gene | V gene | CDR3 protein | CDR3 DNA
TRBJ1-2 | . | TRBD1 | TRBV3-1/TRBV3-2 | CASSQAGTGANYGYTF | TGTGCCAGCAGCCAAGCCGGGACAGGGGCTAACTATGGCTACACCTTC
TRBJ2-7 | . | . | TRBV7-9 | CASSPQGREQYF | TGTGCCAGCAGCCCCCAGGGGAGAGAGCAGTACTTC
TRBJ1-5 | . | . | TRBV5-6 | CASSLQWSNQPQHF | TGTGCCAGCAGCTTGCAGTGGAGCAATCAGCCCCAGCATTTT
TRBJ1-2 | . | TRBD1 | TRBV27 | CASSFGGTGGAFYGYTF | TGTGCCAGCAGTTTCGGTGGGACAGGGGGGGCTTTCTATGGCTACACCTTC
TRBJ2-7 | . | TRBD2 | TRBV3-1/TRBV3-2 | CASSQGLAGIRIYEQYF | TGTGCCAGCAGCCAAGGACTAGCGGGAATCCGGATCTACGAGCAGTACTTC
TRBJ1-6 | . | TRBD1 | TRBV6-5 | CASSRTGKSSPLHF | TGTGCCAGCAGCCGGACAGGGAAGAGTTCACCCCTCCACTTT
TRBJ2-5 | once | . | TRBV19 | CASSIDPGMGETQYF | TGTGCCAGTAGTATAGATCCGGGAATGGGGGAGACCCAGTACTTC
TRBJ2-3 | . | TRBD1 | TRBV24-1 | CATSDFGQDFTDTQYF | TGTGCCACCAGTGATTTCGGACAGGATTTCACAGATACGCAGTATTTT
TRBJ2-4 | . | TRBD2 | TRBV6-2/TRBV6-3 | CASSPSSGEGSLAKNIQYF | TGTGCCAGCAGTCCGTCTAGCGGGGAGGGTTCCTTAGCCAAAAACATTCAGTACTTC
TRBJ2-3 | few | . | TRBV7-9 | CASRQYSTDTQYF | TGTGCCAGCAGACAGTACAGCACAGATACGCAGTATTTT
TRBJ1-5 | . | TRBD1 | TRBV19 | CASSQLTGRNQPQHF | TGTGCCAGTAGTCAACTGACAGGGCGCAATCAGCCCCAGCATTTT
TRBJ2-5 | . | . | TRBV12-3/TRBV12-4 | CASSLLQGETQYF | TGTGCCAGCAGTTTACTTCAGGGAGAGACCCAGTACTTC
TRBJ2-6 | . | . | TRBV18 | CASSPRQYSSGANVLTF | TGTGCCAGCTCACCACGCCAATATAGCTCTGGGGCCAACGTCCTGACTTTC
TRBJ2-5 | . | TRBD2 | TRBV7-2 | CASSLGGTSGGAQETQYF | TGTGCCAGCAGCTTAGGAGGGACTAGTGGGGGGGCCCAAGAGACCCAGTACTTC